This TCR beta chain was profiled in a study of long-term antiretroviral therapy in people with HIV. Assay version v3.0 of immunoSEQ was used, and it was run at survey level. The assay was immunoSEQ multiplex PCR, and TCRdb's table has in-frame clones only and misses some. Altogether 42,000 or so clones are present, around 85% being singletons, with the ten largest covering under 7%. From germline, CDR1 is GTSNPN and CDR2 SVGIG (reference sequence). The CDR3 extends over 14 amino acids. V was pared by 0 bases and J by 3 bases, with 8 bases between. Points on this clone: The antigen is unknown.

The study's findings and limits: Viral resistance, ART adherence and therapy changes all lacked available data. Spans of CDR3 length were tighter for HIV repertoires than for controls.

Material: unsorted PBMCs, obtained 3.1 years after starting antiretroviral therapy. The gene calls are TRBV30 and TRBJ1-4, with D possibly matching TRBD1 (6 bases). The origin of this receptor is a woman between 50 and 59 years old with HIV. The CDR3 sequence is CAWSVGGPNEKLFF. The CDR3 DNA reads TGTGCCTGGAGTGTGGGGGGGCCTAATGAAAAACTGTTTTTT.